The source of this T cell receptor beta chain is a study of blood T cell repertoires in COVID-19. Across the study: Samples representing acute and convalescent COVID-19 were sourced from the United States, Italy and Spain. The analysed material was cDNA or gDNA that came from T cells, B-cell-depleted T cells, or PBMCs.

This clone has only a few counts. Germline lookup yields CDR1 SQVTM and CDR2 ANQGSEA. V gave up 3 bases and J gave up 2 bases, with 22 bases separating them. The CDR3 runs to 17 residues. In the source study's methods: Reference gene primer amplification yielded estimated nucleated cell counts. Sequenced by immunoSEQ multiplex PCR; TCRdb stores in-frame clones only, minus some. The V and J calls and the clone size are those of that table, but D and trimming were determined from the DNA. This table holds nearly 90,000 clones, approximately 89% found once. Sequencing was performed on peripheral blood. This chain links TRBV29-1 with TRBJ1-2; D is perhaps TRBD1 (5 bases). This receptor was obtained from a man in his 60s with acute or convalescent COVID-19. CDR3 region: CSVDGGTQGQWNYGYTF. CDR3 in DNA: TGCAGCGTTGACGGCGGGACGCAAGGCCAATGGAACTATGGCTACACCTTC.